Following are 10 T cell receptor beta chains from one sample sequenced in a study of OX40 agonist ivuxolimab in advanced cancers. TCRdb's table, derived via immunoSEQ multiplex PCR, lists solely in-frame clones and lacks some. The repertoire holds just over 80,000 clones, with around 87% as singletons. This material consisted of CD4+ or CD8+ T cells sorted from blood, taken in a trial of the OX40 agonist ivuxolimab. The receptors here all came from an adult with an advanced solid tumor such as melanoma, head and neck, liver or kidney cancer.

The rearrangement joins TRBV9 to TRBJ2-7; TRBD1 or TRBD2 may be the D gene (5 bases each). Germline CDR1 and CDR2: SGDLS and YYNGEE. The V gene lost 1 base and the J gene lost 2 bases, with 10 bases spanning the gap. The CDR3 extends over 14 amino acids. The DNA of the CDR3 is TGTGCCAGCAGCGTACGTTGGGGACCCTACGAGCAGTACTTC. Encoded protein: CASSVRWGPYEQYF. Based on the CDR3 plus reference TRBV9 and TRBJ2-7, the full variable domain is DSGVTQTPKHLITATGQRVTLRCSPRSGDLSVYWYQQSLDQGLQFLIQYYNGEERAKGNILERFSAQQFPDLHSELNLSSLELGDSALYFCASSVRWGPYEQYFGPGTRLTVT.

Written as DNA, the CDR3 is TGTGCCAGCAGTTTAGTGTTAGCTAACTATGGCTACACCTTC. This gives the protein CASSLVLANYGYTF. The chain combines TRBV28 with TRBJ1-2, with D uncertain. Germline V gene sequence: CDR1 MDHEN, CDR2 SYDVKM. This CDR3 is built from 14 residues. V was pared by 2 bases and J by 0 bases, with 7 bases between.

This rearrangement joins TRBV10-3 to TRBJ2-1; 8 bases align to TRBD2. The V and J ends lost 6 bases and 9 bases, in that order; junction bases with no gene match: 13. Germline lookup yields CDR1 ENHRY and CDR2 SYGVKD. The CDR3 has 15 residues. CDR3 sequence (DNA): TGTGCCATCAGAAGGGGAAATAGCGGGGACGGTGAGCAGTTCTTC. Protein product: CAIRRGNSGDGEQFF.

The CDR3 coding sequence is TGTGCCAGCTCACCGGGGACAGGGAGAGGGGAGCAGTACGTC. This encodes CASSPGTGRGEQYV. The chain has TRBV18 and TRBJ2-7, with TRBD1 identical over 9 bases. Germline-derived CDR1 and CDR2 are KGHSH and LQKENI. Unmatched junction bases numbered 7, after V lost 3 bases and J lost 7 bases. The CDR3 length is 14 residues.

This chain uses TRBV5-1 with TRBJ2-3, with D possibly matching TRBD1 (6 bases). Germline lookup yields CDR1 SGHRS and CDR2 YFSETQ. The CDR3 sequence is 17 residues long. V was clipped by 0 bases and J by 0 bases, with 14 bases between them. The CDR3 spells CASSLADGTPSTDTQYF. As DNA, the CDR3 is TGCGCCAGCAGCTTGGCCGATGGGACACCTAGCACAGATACGCAGTATTTT.

This chain connects TRBV28 to TRBJ1-4; 9 nucleotides agree with TRBD1. CDR1 MDHEN and CDR2 SYDVKM come from the germline V gene. The CDR3 covers 16 residues. V gave up 6 bases and J gave up 7 bases; unmatched junction bases: 12. The CDR3 coding sequence is TGTGCCAGCAGCCCTCCCATTGGGACAGGGAGTGAAAAACTGTTTTTT. It encodes CASSPPIGTGSEKLFF.

The CDR3 DNA follows: TGTGCCAGCAGCGCGGGATCTAATACCTACGAGCAGTACTTC. Amino acid sequence: CASSAGSNTYEQYF. This chain connects TRBV7-2 to TRBJ2-7; possible D gene TRBD2, 6 bases. Trimming took off 5 bases at V and 2 bases at J, with 13 bases between the two ends. This CDR3 comprises 14 residues. Germline loops: CDR1 SGHTA, CDR2 FQGNSA.

This chain uses TRBV28 with TRBJ1-6; D not certain. Between the trimmed V and J ends, which lost 6 bases and 5 bases, there was a span of 8 bases. This CDR3 spans 13 amino acids. Germline V gene data show CDR1 as MDHEN and CDR2 as SYDVKM. This CDR3 reads CASSPRHNSPLHF. CDR3 bases: TGTGCCAGCAGCCCCAGGCATAATTCACCCCTCCACTTT.

The rearrangement joins TRBV9 to TRBJ1-2, with 7 nucleotides matching TRBD1. CDR1 is SGDLS and CDR2 is YYNGEE in the germline V gene. V gave up 3 bases and J gave up 5 bases; unmatched junction bases: 13. This CDR3 is 16 amino acids long. Here the CDR3 DNA reads TGTGCCAGCAGCGAGCCCGGGGGACAGATTGGATATGGCTACACCTTC. Its protein is CASSEPGGQIGYGYTF.

The V call is TRBV5-6, the J call TRBJ2-3; TRBD2 matches 8 bases. V trimming: 4 bases; J trimming: 4 bases; junction bases outside the gene matches: 5. CDR1 SGHDT and CDR2 YYEEEE come from the germline V gene. The CDR3 spans 14 residues. The CDR3 nucleotides read TGTGCCAGCAGCGCATCGGGAGGGCCAGATACGCAGTATTTT. This sequence encodes CASSASGGPDTQYF.